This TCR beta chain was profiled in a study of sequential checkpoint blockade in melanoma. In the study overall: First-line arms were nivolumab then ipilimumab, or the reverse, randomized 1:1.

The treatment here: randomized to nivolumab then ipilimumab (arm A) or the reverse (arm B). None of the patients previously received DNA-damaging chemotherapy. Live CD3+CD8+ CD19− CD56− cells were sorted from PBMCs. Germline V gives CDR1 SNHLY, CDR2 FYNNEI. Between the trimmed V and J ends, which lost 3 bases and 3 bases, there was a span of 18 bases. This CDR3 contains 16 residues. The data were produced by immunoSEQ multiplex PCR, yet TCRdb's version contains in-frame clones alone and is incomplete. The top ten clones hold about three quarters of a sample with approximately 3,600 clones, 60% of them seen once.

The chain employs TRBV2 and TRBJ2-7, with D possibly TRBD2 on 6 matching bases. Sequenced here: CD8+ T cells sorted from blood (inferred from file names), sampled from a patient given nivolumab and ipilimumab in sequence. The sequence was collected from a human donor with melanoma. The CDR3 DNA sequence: TGTGCCAGCAGTGACGATGGAGGGAGCAGCTACTACGAGCAGTACTTC. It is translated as CASSDDGGSSYYEQYF.